These 15 T cell receptor beta chains share one sample of origin, sequenced in a study of tumor-infiltrating lymphocytes in primary liver carcinoma. Unsorted whole blood yielded blood RNA, and germline DNA was extracted as well. Total RNA (roughly 550 ng) served as template for TCR beta cDNA synthesis primed by a constant-region primer. Researchers made the TCR beta libraries by running three nested multiplex PCR rounds with slightly modified ARM-PCR. TRBV1-TRBV30 forward primers paired with a C-beta reverse primer drove the first two PCR rounds, around 9 cycles each. MiXCR, run by TCRdb on the multiplex PCR reads, gives a single entry per CDR3 protein. The sample contains fewer than 400,000 distinct CDR3 sequences, more than 55% of which appear only once. Sample: peripheral blood. These receptors were collected from a woman aged 25 to 39 with primary liver carcinoma and hepatitis B virus infection.

Details on this clonotype: Likely a read error: the CDR3 ends without its conserved phenylalanine or tryptophan. The V gene is TRBV12-3 or TRBV12-4, the J gene TRBJ2-7, with TRBD1 as a possible D gene (6 bases). Trimming left V 4 bases short and J 1 base short, with 8 bases between. The CDR3 extends over 13 amino acids. CDR3 sequence reads: CASSYRESYEQYY. For the CDR3, the DNA is TGTGCCAGCAGTTACAGGGAATCCTACGAGCAGTACTAC.

This chain uses TRBV12-3 or TRBV12-4 with TRBJ1-1, with D possibly TRBD1 on 6 matching bases. The CDR3 loop spans 14 amino acids. V was trimmed by 6 bases and J by 0 bases, leaving 11 bases between them. The CDR3 is CASRLGGLNTEAFF. The CDR3 DNA sequence: TGTGCCAGCAGACTGGGGGGCTTGAACACTGAAGCTTTCTTT.

In its sample, this clonotype was seen a few times. The chain combines TRBV4-1 with TRBJ2-7; 9 positions agree with TRBD2. CDR1 and CDR2 (germline): MGHRA, YSYEKL. The CDR3 sequence is 14 residues long. After removal of 0 bases from V and 3 bases from J, the junction contained 0 bases not matched to a gene. CDR3 sequence: CASSQEAGGYEQYF. The CDR3 DNA follows: TGCGCCAGCAGCCAAGAAGCGGGAGGCTACGAGCAGTACTTC.

Notes on this clonotype: A much bigger clone sits one base away, suggesting this may be a read error. The V call is TRBV4-3, the J call TRBJ1-2; 10 bases fit TRBD1. With 0 bases clipped from V and 8 bases from J, the junction kept 3 bases outside the gene matches. Germline CDR1 reads LGHNA; CDR2 reads YSLEER. The CDR3 extends over 14 amino acids. This CDR3 reads CASSQESTGGGYTF. CDR3 nucleotides: TGCGCCAGCAGCCAAGAATCGACAGGGGGCGGCTACACCTTC.

As to this clonotype: This may be a read error: a much more frequent sequence differs by one nucleotide. The conserved phenylalanine or tryptophan is not found at the CDR3 terminus, so this likely reflects a read error. The chain uses TRBV6-6 and TRBJ1-2; tentative D call: TRBD1 (5 bases). CDR3 size: 13 residues. Germline-derived CDR1 and CDR2 are MNHNY and SVGAGI (reference sequence). Trimming removed 4 bases from V and 8 bases from J, with 14 bases in between. CDR3 region: CASSSTGSAGYTL. CDR3 coding DNA: TGTGCCAGCAGTTCCACAGGATCGGCCGGCTACACCCTC.

This clonotype appeared a single time. One end of the junction is discordant with germline, which a read error may explain. The chain carries TRBV12-3 or TRBV12-4 and TRBJ2-7; tentatively, D is TRBD1 (5 bases). The CDR3 runs 15 residues. The CDR3 bases are TGTGTCAGCGCCTTATCGGCGGACACCTCCTACGAGCAGTACTTC. It specifies CVSALSADTSYEQYF.

This chain connects TRBV4-2 to TRBJ2-3; TRBD2 aligns across 13 bases. Germline V gene lookup returns CDR1 LGHNA and CDR2 YNFKEQ. V shed 4 bases, J shed 6 bases, and the junction held 19 bases outside the gene matches. This CDR3 has 20 amino acids. This chain's CDR3 is CASSPGRGGLAGINTDTQYF. In DNA, the CDR3 is TGTGCCAGCAGCCCCGGCAGGGGGGGACTAGCGGGGATTAACACGGATACGCAGTATTTT.

This clonotype was observed at least ten times. The V call is TRBV4-1, the J call TRBJ2-7; D call uncertain. CDR3 size: 14 residues. Germline values: CDR1 MGHRA, CDR2 YSYEKL. V shed 1 base and J shed 5 bases, with 12 bases lying between them. The CDR3 DNA follows: TGCGCCAGCAGCCAAGTACTACTTATTAACGAGCAGTACTTC. Translating gives CASSQVLLINEQYF.

Comment on this clonotype: A read error may be the cause here, since a much bigger clone is one base away. The chain uses TRBV4-3 and TRBJ2-4; D unresolved. The germline V gene has CDR1 LGHNA and CDR2 YSLEER. The CDR3 is 16 amino acids. Trimming shortened V by 4 bases and J by 9 bases, and 22 bases separated the two germline ends. The DNA for the CDR3 is TGCGCCAGCAGCCGCGGAAGCACTATGGGAAGGAGCATTCAGTACTTC. Encoded protein: CASSRGSTMGRSIQYF.

The chain is built from TRBV29-1 and TRBJ2-2; D call uncertain. The CDR3 has 15 amino acids. The germline gives CDR1 SQVTM, CDR2 ANQGSEA. CDR3 protein: CSARLDSVWARELFF. CDR3 in DNA: TGCAGTGCCCGCCTCGACTCAGTTTGGGCCAGGGAGCTGTTTTTT.

Details on this clonotype: This could be a read error, since a much larger clone is one nucleotide away. This sequence joins TRBV29-1 and TRBJ2-7; possible D gene TRBD2, 6 bases. Germline values: CDR1 SQVTM, CDR2 ANQGSEA. The CDR3 has 13 residues. V was shortened by 5 bases and J by 9 bases, with 20 bases between the two germline ends. CDR3 protein: CSVNIVGGFRQYF. CDR3 nucleotides: TGCAGCGTTAACATAGTGGGAGGTTTTCGGCAGTACTTC.

The genes are TRBV5-1 and TRBJ2-6; D is undetermined. The germline gives CDR1 SGHRS, CDR2 YFSETQ. Trimming cost V 3 bases and J 0 bases, with 10 bases left between them. This CDR3 comprises 16 residues. This CDR3 is CASSWGRSSGANVLTF. CDR3 coding DNA: TGCGCCAGCAGCTGGGGAAGAAGCTCTGGGGCCAACGTCCTGACTTTC.

The chain has TRBV4-1 and TRBJ2-1; tentative D call: TRBD2 (6 bases). The CDR3 consists of 17 residues. Germline V gene lookup returns CDR1 MGHRA and CDR2 YSYEKL. Trimming cost V 3 bases and J 11 bases, with 26 bases left between them. CDR3 amino acids: CASSHGLLISSGNKQFF. In nucleotides, the CDR3 is TGCGCCAGCAGCCACGGACTATTGATCTCCAGCGGAAATAAGCAGTTCTTC.

The chain has TRBV6-5 and TRBJ2-3; no reliable D call. This CDR3 comprises 14 residues. Trimming stripped 4 bases from V and 3 bases from J, with 11 bases between. Germline loops: CDR1 MNHEY, CDR2 SVGAGI. The CDR3 DNA is TGTGCCAGCAGTTTCCTGACACGTACAGATACGCAGTATTTT. Protein product: CASSFLTRTDTQYF.

J is TRBJ2-3 and V is TRBV4-1, with D unresolved. The J call is in doubt because the DNA end fits TRBJ1-5 better. The germline gives CDR1 MGHRA, CDR2 YSYEKL. CDR3 length equals 15 residues. CDR3 residues: CASSSGRPSTDTQHF. In DNA, the CDR3 is TGCGCCAGCAGCTCCGGTCGTCCTAGCACAGATACGCAGCATTTT.